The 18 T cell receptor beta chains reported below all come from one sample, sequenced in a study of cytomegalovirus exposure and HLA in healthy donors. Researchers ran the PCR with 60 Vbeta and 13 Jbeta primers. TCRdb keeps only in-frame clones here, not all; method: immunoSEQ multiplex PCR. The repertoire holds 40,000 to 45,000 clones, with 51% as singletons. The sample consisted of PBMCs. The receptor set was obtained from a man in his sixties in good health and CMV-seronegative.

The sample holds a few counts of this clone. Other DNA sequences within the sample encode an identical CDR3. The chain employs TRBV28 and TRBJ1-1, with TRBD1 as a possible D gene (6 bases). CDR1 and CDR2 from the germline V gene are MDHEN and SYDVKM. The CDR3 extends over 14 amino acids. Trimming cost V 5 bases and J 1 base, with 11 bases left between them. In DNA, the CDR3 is TGTGCCAGCAGTCTCGGACAGAAGAACACTGAAGCTTTCTTT. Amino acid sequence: CASSLGQKNTEAFF.

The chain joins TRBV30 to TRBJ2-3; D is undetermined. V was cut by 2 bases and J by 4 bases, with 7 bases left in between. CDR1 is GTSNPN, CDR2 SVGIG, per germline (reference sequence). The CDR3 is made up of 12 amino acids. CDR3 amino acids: CAWSLSADTQYF. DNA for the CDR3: TGTGCCTGGAGTCTCAGCGCAGATACGCAGTATTTT.

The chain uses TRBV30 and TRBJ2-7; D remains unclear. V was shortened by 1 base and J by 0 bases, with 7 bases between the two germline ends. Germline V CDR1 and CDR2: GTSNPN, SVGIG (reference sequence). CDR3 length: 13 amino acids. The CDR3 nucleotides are TGTGCCTGGAGTGAGACAAGCTCCTACGAGCAGTACTTC. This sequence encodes CAWSETSSYEQYF.

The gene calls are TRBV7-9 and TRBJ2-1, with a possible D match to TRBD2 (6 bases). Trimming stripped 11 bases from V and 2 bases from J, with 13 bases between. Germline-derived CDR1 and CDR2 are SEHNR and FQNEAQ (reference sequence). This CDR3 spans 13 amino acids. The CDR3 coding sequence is TGTGCCTGCCGGGAGCTCACCTACAATGAGCAGTTCTTC. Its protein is CACRELTYNEQFF.

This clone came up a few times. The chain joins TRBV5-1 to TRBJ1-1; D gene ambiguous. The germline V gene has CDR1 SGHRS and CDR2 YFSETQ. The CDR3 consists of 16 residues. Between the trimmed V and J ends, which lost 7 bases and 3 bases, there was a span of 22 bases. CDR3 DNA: TGCGCCAGCGATTTAGGCCTTGGGTCGGAGTACACTGAAGCTTTCTTT. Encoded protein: CASDLGLGSEYTEAFF. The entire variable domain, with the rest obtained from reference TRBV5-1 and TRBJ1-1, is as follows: KAGVTQTPRYLIKTRGQQVTLSCSPISGHRSVSWYQQTPGQGLQFLFEYFSETQRNKGNFPGRFSGRQFSNSRSEMNVSTLELGDSALYLCASDLGLGSEYTEAFFGQGTRLTVV.

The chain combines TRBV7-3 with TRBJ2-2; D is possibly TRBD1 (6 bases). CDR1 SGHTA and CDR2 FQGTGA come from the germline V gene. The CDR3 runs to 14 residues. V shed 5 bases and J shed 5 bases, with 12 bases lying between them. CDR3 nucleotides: TGTGCCAGCAGCACCTACAGGGAAACCGGGGAGCTGTTTTTT. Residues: CASSTYRETGELFF.

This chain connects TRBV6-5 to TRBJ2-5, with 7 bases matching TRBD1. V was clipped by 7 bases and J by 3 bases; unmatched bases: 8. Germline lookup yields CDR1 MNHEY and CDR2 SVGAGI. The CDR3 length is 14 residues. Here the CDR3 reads CASMVRGNEETQYF. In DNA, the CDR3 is TGTGCCAGCATGGTCAGGGGGAATGAAGAGACCCAGTACTTC.

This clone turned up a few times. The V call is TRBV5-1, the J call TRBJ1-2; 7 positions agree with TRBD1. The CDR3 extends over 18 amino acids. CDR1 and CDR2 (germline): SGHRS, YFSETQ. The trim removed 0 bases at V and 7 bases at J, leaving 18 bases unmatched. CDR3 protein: CASSLVPTQEQGIGGYTF. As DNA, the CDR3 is TGCGCCAGCAGCTTGGTCCCCACCCAAGAACAGGGGATTGGTGGCTACACCTTC.

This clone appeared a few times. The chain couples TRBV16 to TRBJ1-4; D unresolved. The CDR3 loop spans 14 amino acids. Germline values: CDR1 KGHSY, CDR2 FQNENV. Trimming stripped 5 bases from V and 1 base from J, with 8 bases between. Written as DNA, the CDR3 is TGTGCCAGCAGCTACGCGGGAACTAATGAAAAACTGTTTTTT. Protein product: CASSYAGTNEKLFF.

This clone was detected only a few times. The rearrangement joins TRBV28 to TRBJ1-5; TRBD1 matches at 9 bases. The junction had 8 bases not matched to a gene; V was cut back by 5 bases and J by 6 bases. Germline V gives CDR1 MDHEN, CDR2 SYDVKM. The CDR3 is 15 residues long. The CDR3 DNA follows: TGTGCCAGCAGTGTACAGGGGGCAGATAGTCAGCCCCAGCATTTT. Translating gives CASSVQGADSQPQHF.

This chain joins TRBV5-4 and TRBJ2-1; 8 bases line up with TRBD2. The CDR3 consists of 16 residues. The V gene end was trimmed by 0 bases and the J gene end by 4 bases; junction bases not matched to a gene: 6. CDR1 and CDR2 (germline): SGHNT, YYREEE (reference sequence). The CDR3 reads CASSLGTGGRYNEQFF. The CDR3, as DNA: TGTGCCAGCAGCTTGGGGACGGGAGGGCGGTACAATGAGCAGTTCTTC.

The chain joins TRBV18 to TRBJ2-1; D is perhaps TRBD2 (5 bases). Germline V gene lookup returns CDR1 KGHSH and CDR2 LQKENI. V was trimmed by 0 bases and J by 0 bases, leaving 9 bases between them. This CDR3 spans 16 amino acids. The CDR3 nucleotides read TGTGCCAGCTCACCACCTCCGGGGAGCTCCTACAATGAGCAGTTCTTC. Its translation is CASSPPPGSSYNEQFF. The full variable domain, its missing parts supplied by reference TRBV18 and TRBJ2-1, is NAGVMQNPRHLVRRRGQEARLRCSPMKGHSHVYWYRQLPEEGLKFMVYLQKENIIDESGMPKERFSAEFPKEGPSILRIQQVVRGDSAAYFCASSPPPGSSYNEQFFGPGTRLTVL.

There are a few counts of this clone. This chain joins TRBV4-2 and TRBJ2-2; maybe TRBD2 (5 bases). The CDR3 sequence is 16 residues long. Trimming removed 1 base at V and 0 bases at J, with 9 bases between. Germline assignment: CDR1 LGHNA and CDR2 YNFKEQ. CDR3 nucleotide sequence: TGTGCCAGCAGCCAAGTCAGCGGCACGAACACCGGGGAGCTGTTTTTT. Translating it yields CASSQVSGTNTGELFF.

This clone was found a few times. The CDR3 bases are TGTGCCAGCAGCCAAGGGGTCAGGAGGGGGCCTGAAGCTTTCTTT. This encodes CASSQGVRRGPEAFF. This rearrangement joins TRBV4-2 to TRBJ1-1, with 7 positions matching TRBD1. The germline CDR1 and CDR2 sequences are LGHNA and YNFKEQ. This CDR3 has 15 residues. V was clipped by 1 base and J by 6 bases; unmatched bases: 8.

The CDR3, as DNA: TGCGCCAGCAGCTTGTCAGACGGCGGTGAAAAACTGTTTTTT. It specifies CASSLSDGGEKLFF. This chain connects TRBV5-1 to TRBJ1-4; D is uncertain. Germline V gene lookup returns CDR1 SGHRS and CDR2 YFSETQ. V was cut by 1 base and J by 7 bases, with 11 bases left in between. CDR3 size: 14 residues.

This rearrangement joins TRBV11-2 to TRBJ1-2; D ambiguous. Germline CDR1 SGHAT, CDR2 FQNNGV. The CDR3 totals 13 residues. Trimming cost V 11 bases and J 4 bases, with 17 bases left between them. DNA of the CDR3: TGTGCCGGCGGGCCGGCGGGTGGCTATGGCTACACCTTC. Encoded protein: CAGGPAGGYGYTF.

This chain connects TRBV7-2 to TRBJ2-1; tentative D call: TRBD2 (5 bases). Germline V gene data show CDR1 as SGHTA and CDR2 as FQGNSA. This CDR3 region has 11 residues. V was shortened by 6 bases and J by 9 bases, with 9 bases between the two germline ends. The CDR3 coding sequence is TGTGCCAGCAGGGAACGGGGTGAGCAGTTCTTC. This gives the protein CASRERGEQFF.

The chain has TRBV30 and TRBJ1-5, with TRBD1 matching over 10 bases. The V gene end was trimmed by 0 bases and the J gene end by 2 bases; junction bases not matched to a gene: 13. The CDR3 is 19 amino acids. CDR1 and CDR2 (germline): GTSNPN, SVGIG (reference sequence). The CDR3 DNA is TGTGCCTGGAGTGTACGTGGGACAGGGGCGGTTCTGGGCAATCAGCCCCAGCATTTT. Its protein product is CAWSVRGTGAVLGNQPQHF.